One T cell receptor (beta chain) is described in this entry. Its antigen is not known. These data belong to a study of CD8+CD57+ T cells in acquired aplastic anemia. As for the study in general: DNA per sorted CD4+ or CD8+ sample ranged about 0.19 to 30 ug, averaging roughly 3.2 ug.

Genomic DNA served as template for TCR beta VDJ and CDR3 profiling. Using its own MiXCR run on the reads, TCRdb lists one record per CDR3 protein. The sample lists roughly 200,000 distinct CDR3 sequences, 55% to 65% seen once, with 42% in the top ten. Notes on the study in general: Significant differences in CD8+ Simpson's diversity were not observed between patients and controls.

Patients included in sequencing had previously demonstrated CD8+CD57+ cell expansion by flow cytometry. The diagnosis in all patients was severe acquired aplastic anemia. The CDR3 extends over 16 amino acids. V dropped 9 bases and J dropped 7 bases, with 25 bases sitting between them. V gene TRBV12-3 or TRBV12-4 combines with J gene TRBJ2-1; D possibly corresponds to TRBD2 (6 bases). The sample comprised sorted CD4+, CD8+, or CD8+CD57+ T cells (not recorded which) from PBMCs. The clonotype comes from a human donor with aplastic anemia. The CDR3 loop reads CASTPRGRSEGNEQFF. The CDR3 region has the DNA TGTGCCAGTACCCCACGTGGGAGGTCCGAGGGGAATGAGCAGTTCTTC.